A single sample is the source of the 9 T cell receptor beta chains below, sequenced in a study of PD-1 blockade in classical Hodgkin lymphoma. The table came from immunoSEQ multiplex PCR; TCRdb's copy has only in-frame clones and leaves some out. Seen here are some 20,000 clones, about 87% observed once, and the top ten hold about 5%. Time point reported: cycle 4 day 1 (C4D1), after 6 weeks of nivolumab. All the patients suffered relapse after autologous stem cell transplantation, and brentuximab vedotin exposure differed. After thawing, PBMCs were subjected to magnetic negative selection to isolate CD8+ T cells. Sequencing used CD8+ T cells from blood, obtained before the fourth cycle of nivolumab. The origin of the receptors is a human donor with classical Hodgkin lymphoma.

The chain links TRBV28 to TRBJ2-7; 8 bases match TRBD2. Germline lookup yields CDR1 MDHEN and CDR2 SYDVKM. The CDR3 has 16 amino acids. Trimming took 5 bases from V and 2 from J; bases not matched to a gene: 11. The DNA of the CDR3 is TGTGCCAGCAGTCCAAGCCCGGGGGGGGGTCCCTACGAGCAGTACTTC. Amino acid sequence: CASSPSPGGGPYEQYF.

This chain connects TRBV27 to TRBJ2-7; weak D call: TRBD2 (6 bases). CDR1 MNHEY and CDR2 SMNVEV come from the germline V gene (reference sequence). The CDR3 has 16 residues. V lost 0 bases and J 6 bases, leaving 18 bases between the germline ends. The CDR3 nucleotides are TGTGCCAGCAGTTTATCGAAGGGCGGGAAAAGTTTCGAGCAGTACTTC. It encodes CASSLSKGGKSFEQYF.

The CDR3: CASSLSGANVLTF. DNA for the CDR3: TGTGCCAGCAGTTTATCTGGGGCCAACGTCCTGACTTTC. The chain recombines TRBV27 with TRBJ2-6; D remains unclear. CDR3 size: 13 residues. Trimming removed 0 bases from V and 3 bases from J, with 0 bases in between. The germline CDR1 and CDR2 sequences are MNHEY and SMNVEV (reference sequence).

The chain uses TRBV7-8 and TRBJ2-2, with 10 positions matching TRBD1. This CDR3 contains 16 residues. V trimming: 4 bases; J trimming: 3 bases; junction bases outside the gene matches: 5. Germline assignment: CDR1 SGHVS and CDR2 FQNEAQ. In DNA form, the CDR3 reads TGTGCCAGCAGCTGGGACAGGGGAGGGGACACCGGGGAGCTGTTTTTT. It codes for CASSWDRGGDTGELFF.

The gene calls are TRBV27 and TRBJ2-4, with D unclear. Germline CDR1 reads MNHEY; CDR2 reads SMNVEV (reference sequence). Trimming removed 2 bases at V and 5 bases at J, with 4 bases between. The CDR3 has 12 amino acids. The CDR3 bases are TGTGCCAGCAGTTTAGACCAAAACATTCAGTACTTC. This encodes CASSLDQNIQYF.

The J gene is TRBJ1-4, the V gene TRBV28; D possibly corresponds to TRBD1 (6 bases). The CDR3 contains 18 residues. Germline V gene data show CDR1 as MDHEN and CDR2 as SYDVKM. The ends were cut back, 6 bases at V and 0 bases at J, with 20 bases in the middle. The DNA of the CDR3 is TGTGCCAGCAGCAACCTTCCTCGGACAGCCTCAACTAATGAAAAACTGTTTTTT. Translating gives CASSNLPRTASTNEKLFF.

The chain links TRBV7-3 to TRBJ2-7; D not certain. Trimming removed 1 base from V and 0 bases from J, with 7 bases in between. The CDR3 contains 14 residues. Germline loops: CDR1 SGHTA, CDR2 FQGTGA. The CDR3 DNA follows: TGTGCCAGCAGCTTAATTGGCGGCTCCTACGAGCAGTACTTC. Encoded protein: CASSLIGGSYEQYF.

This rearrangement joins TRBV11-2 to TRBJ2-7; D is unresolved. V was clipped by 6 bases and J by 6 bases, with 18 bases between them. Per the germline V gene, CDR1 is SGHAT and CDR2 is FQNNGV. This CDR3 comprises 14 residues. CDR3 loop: CASRTFGVRSEQYF. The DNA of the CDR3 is TGTGCCAGCAGGACCTTTGGGGTGCGGAGCGAGCAGTACTTC.

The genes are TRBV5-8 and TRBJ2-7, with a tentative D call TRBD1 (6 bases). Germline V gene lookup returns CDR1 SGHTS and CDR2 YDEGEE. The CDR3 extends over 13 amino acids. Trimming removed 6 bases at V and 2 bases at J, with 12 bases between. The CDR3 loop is CASIFRGAYEQYF. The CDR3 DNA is TGTGCCAGCATATTCAGGGGAGCCTACGAGCAGTACTTC.